The 24 T cell receptor beta chains presented below share a single source sample, sequenced in a study of T-cell memory formation after mild COVID-19. In TCRdb, the 5' RACE reads were re-called with MiXCR into one record per CDR3 protein. Of a few hundred thousand distinct CDR3 sequences in the sample, 10% to 13% were seen once. The specimen was PBMCs or a T cell subset sorted from them (not recorded which). These receptors were taken from a young man who had mild COVID-19 (a few samples of this study predate the infection). Cell type and time point are not known.

The genes are TRBV20-1 and TRBJ2-3; the match to TRBD2 covers 10 bases. The CDR3 is made up of 14 amino acids. Germline loops: CDR1 DFQATT, CDR2 SNEGSKA (reference sequence). The V and J ends lost 6 bases and 3 bases, in that order; junction bases with no gene match: 6. This CDR3 is CSAPTSGATDTQYF. CDR3 coding DNA: TGCAGTGCCCCCACTAGCGGGGCGACAGATACGCAGTATTTT.

This clonotype came up many times. The rearrangement uses TRBV7-2 and TRBJ2-3, with 7 bases fitting TRBD2. With 3 bases clipped from V and 1 base from J, the junction kept 4 bases outside the gene matches. Germline-derived CDR1 and CDR2 are SGHTA and FQGNSA. This CDR3 is 15 amino acids long. The CDR3 bases are TGTGCCAGCAGCTTCTCGGCGGGGGGCACAGATACGCAGTATTTT. As protein: CASSFSAGGTDTQYF.

This chain links TRBV20-1 with TRBJ2-1; tentatively, D is TRBD2 (7 bases). Germline V gives CDR1 DFQATT, CDR2 SNEGSKA (reference sequence). The V and J ends lost 5 bases and 5 bases respectively, with 16 bases between them. The CDR3 sequence is 14 residues long. CDR3 in amino acids: CSAVRGPVDNEQFF. The CDR3 bases are TGCAGTGCTGTGCGGGGGCCCGTAGACAATGAGCAGTTCTTC.

This clonotype was detected ten times or more. The genes are TRBV6-6 and TRBJ1-5; no firm D call. Trimming cost V 6 bases and J 7 bases, with 7 bases left between them. The CDR3 runs to 11 residues. Germline V gives CDR1 MNHNY, CDR2 SVGAGI (reference sequence). The CDR3 DNA follows: TGTGCCAGCAGCTCCGAACAGCCCCAGCATTTT. Amino acids: CASSSEQPQHF.

This clonotype has just a few counts. This rearrangement joins TRBV6-6 to TRBJ1-5, with D possibly TRBD1 on 5 matching bases. The CDR3 is 16 residues long. V was trimmed by 5 bases and J by 4 bases, leaving 18 bases between them. The germline CDR1 and CDR2 sequences are MNHNY and SVGAGI (reference sequence). The CDR3 sequence: CASSPTPIGGNQPQHF. Written as DNA, the CDR3 is TGTGCCAGCAGTCCTACCCCGATTGGGGGGAATCAGCCCCAGCATTTT.

The rearrangement links TRBV20-1 to TRBJ2-3, with 12 bases identical to TRBD2. J was trimmed by 1 base and V by 6 bases; bases with no gene match: 5. CDR1 and CDR2 (germline): DFQATT, SNEGSKA (reference sequence). There are 15 residues in the CDR3. The DNA for the CDR3 is TGCAGTGCCACGTGGACTAGCGGGGGCACAGATACGCAGTATTTT. Residues: CSATWTSGGTDTQYF.

The rearrangement links TRBV6-2 or TRBV6-3 to TRBJ2-5; maybe TRBD1 (6 bases). The CDR3 totals 15 residues. Trimming took 4 bases from V and 5 from J, leaving 17 bases between them. Germline CDR1 and CDR2: MNHEY and SVGEGT. The CDR3 protein is CASSSGQAHVETQYF. CDR3 nucleotide sequence: TGTGCCAGCAGTTCGGGACAAGCCCACGTCGAGACCCAGTACTTC.

This clonotype was seen at least ten times. The genes are TRBV12-3 or TRBV12-4 and TRBJ2-7; D possibly corresponds to TRBD2 (7 bases). The ends were cut back, 6 bases at V and 4 bases at J, with 16 bases in the middle. This CDR3 spans 14 amino acids. CDR3 coding DNA: TGTGCCAGCAGCCCGGGGGCGCGGGGGTACGAGCAGTACTTC. Residues: CASSPGARGYEQYF.

The chain couples TRBV20-1 to TRBJ1-1; 8 nucleotides align to TRBD1. The CDR3 has 14 residues. The germline CDR1 and CDR2 sequences are DFQATT and SNEGSKA (reference sequence). Losses at the gene ends were 6 bases for V and 0 bases for J; bases not matched to a gene: 6. The CDR3 nucleotides are TGCAGTGCCCCCCAGGGGGCTATGAACACTGAAGCTTTCTTT. Protein sequence: CSAPQGAMNTEAFF.

In its sample, this clonotype was seen many times. V and J are TRBV4-3 and TRBJ2-3, with a weak D call TRBD1 (6 bases). Germline values: CDR1 LGHNA, CDR2 YSLEER. The CDR3 totals 13 residues. Trimming removed 1 base at V and 6 bases at J, with 8 bases between. CDR3 in amino acids: CASSQVGADTQYF. In DNA, the CDR3 is TGCGCCAGCAGCCAAGTGGGGGCGGATACGCAGTATTTT.

This clonotype turned up a few times. The chain employs TRBV4-1 and TRBJ1-4; D is possibly TRBD1 (5 bases). The germline CDR1 and CDR2 sequences are MGHRA and YSYEKL. V shed 1 base and J shed 8 bases, with 14 bases lying between them. This CDR3 region has 15 residues. The CDR3 spells CASSQGDAPGEKLFF. The CDR3 DNA follows: TGCGCCAGCAGCCAAGGGGACGCCCCGGGGGAAAAACTGTTTTTT.

This clonotype was seen a handful of times. This chain joins TRBV12-3 or TRBV12-4 and TRBJ2-3, with 8 bases that match TRBD2. V gave up 8 bases and J gave up 0 bases; unmatched junction bases: 19. The CDR3 loop spans 19 amino acids. In nucleotides, the CDR3 is TGTGCCAGCGCCAGAGGTACGGCGGGGGGCCTGACTAGCACAGATACGCAGTATTTT. Protein product: CASARGTAGGLTSTDTQYF.

The rearrangement joins TRBV5-1 to TRBJ1-1; no reliable D call. The CDR3 length is 13 residues. Germline V gene sequence: CDR1 SGHRS, CDR2 YFSETQ. Deletions cut 4 bases from V and 3 bases from J, with 10 bases between. The CDR3 DNA reads as TGCGCCAGCAGCCCAGGTGCCTACACTGAAGCTTTCTTT. It codes for CASSPGAYTEAFF.

This clonotype was seen at least ten times. This chain uses TRBV7-2 with TRBJ2-7; D gene ambiguous. Germline assignment: CDR1 SGHTA and CDR2 FQGNSA. This CDR3 is built from 14 residues. The germline V and J ends were trimmed by 1 base and 1 base, with 8 bases remaining between them. The CDR3: CASSLGSGSYEQYV. DNA for the CDR3: TGTGCCAGCAGCTTAGGCTCCGGTTCCTACGAGCAGTACGTC.

This clonotype came up many times. The rearrangement links TRBV4-3 to TRBJ2-2; the D is unclear. This CDR3 region has 13 residues. CDR1 and CDR2 from the germline V gene are LGHNA and YSLEER. V lost 4 bases, J lost 6 bases, and 9 bases lay in between. The CDR3 DNA sequence: TGCGCCAGCAGCCCGGAACTTTCCGGGGAGCTGTTTTTT. Amino acid sequence: CASSPELSGELFF.

The chain carries TRBV4-3 and TRBJ2-5, with TRBD2 matching over 10 bases. Germline loops: CDR1 LGHNA, CDR2 YSLEER. The CDR3 is 14 residues long. V dropped 7 bases and J dropped 4; count of bases not matched to a gene: 6. The CDR3 nucleotides are TGCGCCAGCATGCCGCGACTAGCGGGAGAGACCCAGTACTTC. Translation: CASMPRLAGETQYF.

The sample holds a few counts of this clonotype. The chain is built from TRBV19 and TRBJ2-3; no definite D call. This CDR3 spans 12 amino acids. Germline-derived CDR1 and CDR2 are LNHDA and SQIVND (reference sequence). Trimming removed 4 bases from V and 4 bases from J, with 6 bases in between. The CDR3 DNA follows: TGTGCCAGTAGTACCAAGGCAGATACGCAGTATTTT. Translating gives CASSTKADTQYF. The complete variable domain, with remaining parts taken from reference TRBV19 and TRBJ2-3, reads DGGITQSPKYLFRKEGQNVTLSCEQNLNHDAMYWYRQDPGQGLRLIYYSQIVNDFQKGDIAEGYSVSREKKESFPLTVTSAQKNPTAFYLCASSTKADTQYFGPGTRLTVL.

The chain recombines TRBV6-1 with TRBJ2-5, with D perhaps matching TRBD2 (5 bases). V was shortened by 6 bases and J by 5 bases, with 16 bases between the two germline ends. The germline V gene has CDR1 MNHNS and CDR2 SASEGT. The CDR3 loop spans 14 amino acids. CDR3 in DNA: TGTGCCAGCAGGAAGGACTCGTCGCGGGAGACCCAGTACTTC. This gives the protein CASRKDSSRETQYF.

Many counts were recorded for this clonotype. The chain uses TRBV15 and TRBJ2-6, with a weak D call TRBD1 (5 bases). From germline, CDR1 is LNHNV and CDR2 YYDKDF (reference sequence). The germline V and J ends were trimmed by 0 bases and 0 bases, with 9 bases remaining between them. The CDR3 runs to 17 residues. In DNA form, the CDR3 reads TGTGCCACCAGCAGAGATCTAGGGGACTCTGGGGCCAACGTCCTGACTTTC. This encodes CATSRDLGDSGANVLTF.

This clonotype was detected only a few times. The rearrangement links TRBV5-1 to TRBJ2-5; D gene unclear. The CDR3 is made up of 14 amino acids. Per the germline V gene, CDR1 is SGHRS and CDR2 is YFSETQ. Trimming took off 5 bases at V and 1 base at J, with 12 bases between the two ends. Written as DNA, the CDR3 is TGCGCCAGCAGGTCCGGGCACCTCCAAGAGACCCAGTACTTC. It codes for CASRSGHLQETQYF. Using reference TRBV5-1 and TRBJ2-5 for the parts outside the CDR3, the full variable domain is KAGVTQTPRYLIKTRGQQVTLSCSPISGHRSVSWYQQTPGQGLQFLFEYFSETQRNKGNFPGRFSGRQFSNSRSEMNVSTLELGDSALYLCASRSGHLQETQYFGPGTRLLVL.

This clonotype was seen more than once but under ten times. The chain employs TRBV29-1 and TRBJ2-1; D perhaps matches TRBD2 (5 bases). V lost 7 bases to trimming and J lost 1 base, with 11 bases between them. This CDR3 region has 13 residues. The germline CDR1 and CDR2 sequences are SQVTM and ANQGSEA. The CDR3 sequence is CSGDSGSYNEQFF. DNA of the CDR3: TGCAGCGGGGATTCGGGATCCTACAATGAGCAGTTCTTC.

This clonotype turned up a few times. The V call is TRBV6-6, the J call TRBJ2-7; 7 bases are shared with TRBD1. V gave up 6 bases and J gave up 3 bases; unmatched junction bases: 5. The CDR3 contains 13 residues. Per germline, CDR1 MNHNY and CDR2 SVGAGI (reference sequence). In DNA, the CDR3 is TGTGCCAGCAGCGGGGACAGAGACTACGAGCAGTACTTC. This gives the protein CASSGDRDYEQYF.

This clonotype appeared a few times. The gene calls are TRBV11-2 and TRBJ1-2, with TRBD1 as a possible D gene (5 bases). Trimming took off 4 bases at V and 4 bases at J, with 16 bases between the two ends. The CDR3 has 15 residues. Germline V gene lookup returns CDR1 SGHAT and CDR2 FQNNGV. CDR3 loop: CASSSIYGDFYGYTF. CDR3 nucleotide sequence: TGTGCCAGCAGCTCTATTTACGGGGACTTCTATGGCTACACCTTC.

This clonotype has more than one count but fewer than ten. The rearrangement links TRBV28 to TRBJ1-3, with D tentatively TRBD1 (6 bases). This CDR3 comprises 12 residues. V was cut by 11 bases and J by 4 bases, with 12 bases left in between. The germline V gene encodes CDR1 MDHEN and CDR2 SYDVKM. CDR3 coding DNA: TGTGCCGGGCAGGGGCCAGGAAACACCATATATTTT. It specifies CAGQGPGNTIYF.